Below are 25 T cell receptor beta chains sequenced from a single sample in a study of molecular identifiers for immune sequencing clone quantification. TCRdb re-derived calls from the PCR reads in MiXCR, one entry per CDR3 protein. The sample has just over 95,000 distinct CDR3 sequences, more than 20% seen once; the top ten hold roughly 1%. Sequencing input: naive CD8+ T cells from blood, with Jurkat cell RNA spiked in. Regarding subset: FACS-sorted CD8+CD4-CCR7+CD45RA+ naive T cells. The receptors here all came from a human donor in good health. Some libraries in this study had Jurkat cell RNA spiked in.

The CDR3 bases are TGTGCCAGCCAGACAGGAGACACTGAAGCTTTCTTT. It translates to CASQTGDTEAFF. The V gene is TRBV27, the J gene TRBJ1-1; D might be TRBD1 (6 bases). CDR1 and CDR2 (germline): MNHEY, SMNVEV (reference sequence). The V gene lost 8 bases and the J gene lost 3 bases, with 10 bases spanning the gap. The CDR3 loop spans 12 amino acids.

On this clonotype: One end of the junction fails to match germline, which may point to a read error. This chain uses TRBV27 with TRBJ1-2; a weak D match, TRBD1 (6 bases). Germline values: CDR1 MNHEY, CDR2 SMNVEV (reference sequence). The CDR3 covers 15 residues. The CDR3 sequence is CASSLSPTGIYGNTF. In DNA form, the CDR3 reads TGTGCCAGCAGTTTATCACCTACAGGGATCTATGGCAACACCTTC.

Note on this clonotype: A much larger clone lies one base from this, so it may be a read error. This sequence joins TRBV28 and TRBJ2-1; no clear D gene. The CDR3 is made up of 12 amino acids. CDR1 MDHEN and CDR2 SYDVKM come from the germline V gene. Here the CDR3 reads CATGASYNGQFF. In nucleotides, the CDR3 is TGTGCCACAGGCGCCTCCTACAATGGGCAGTTCTTC.

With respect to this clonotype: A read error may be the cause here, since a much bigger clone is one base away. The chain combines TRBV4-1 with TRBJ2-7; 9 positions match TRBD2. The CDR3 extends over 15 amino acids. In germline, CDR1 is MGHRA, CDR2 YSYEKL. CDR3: CASSQSSGSSYEQHF. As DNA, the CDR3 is TGCGCCAGCAGCCAGAGTAGCGGGAGCTCCTACGAGCAGCACTTC.

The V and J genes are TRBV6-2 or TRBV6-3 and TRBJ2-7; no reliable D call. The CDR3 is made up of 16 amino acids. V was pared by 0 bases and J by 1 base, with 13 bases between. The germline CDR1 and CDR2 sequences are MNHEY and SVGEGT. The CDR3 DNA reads TGTGCCAGCAGTTACTCCCTTTTGAGGATTTCCTACGAGCAGTACTTC. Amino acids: CASSYSLLRISYEQYF.

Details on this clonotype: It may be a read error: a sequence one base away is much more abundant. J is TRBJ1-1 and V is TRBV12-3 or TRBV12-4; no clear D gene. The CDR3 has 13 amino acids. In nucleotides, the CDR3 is TGTACCAGCAGTTCCCCGGGGAACACTGAAGCTTTCTTT. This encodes CTSSSPGNTEAFF.

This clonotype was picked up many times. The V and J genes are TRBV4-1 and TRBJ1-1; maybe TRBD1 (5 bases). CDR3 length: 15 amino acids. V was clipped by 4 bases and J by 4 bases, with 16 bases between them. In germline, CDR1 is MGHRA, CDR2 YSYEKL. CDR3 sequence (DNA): TGCGCCAGCAGCCGAGGAGGCGGGGCTGGCACTGAAGCTTTCTTT. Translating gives CASSRGGGAGTEAFF.

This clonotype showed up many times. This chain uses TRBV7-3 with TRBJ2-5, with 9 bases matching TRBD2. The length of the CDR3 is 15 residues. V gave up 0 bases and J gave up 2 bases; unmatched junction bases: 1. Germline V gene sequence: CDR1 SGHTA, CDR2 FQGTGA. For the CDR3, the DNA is TGTGCCAGCAGCTTAACTAGCGGGAGTCAAGAGACCCAGTACTTC. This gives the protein CASSLTSGSQETQYF.

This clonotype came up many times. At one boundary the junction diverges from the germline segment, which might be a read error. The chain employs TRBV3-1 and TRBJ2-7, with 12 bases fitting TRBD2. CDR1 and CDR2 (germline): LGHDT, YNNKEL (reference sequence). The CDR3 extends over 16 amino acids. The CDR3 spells CASSQRGGLAGQVFKF. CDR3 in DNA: TGTGCCAGCAGCCAACGGGGCGGACTAGCGGGACAAGTGTTTAAGTTC.

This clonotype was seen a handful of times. The CDR3 is CASSDYRVHEQYF. CDR3 in DNA: TGTGCCAGCAGCGACTACAGGGTACACGAGCAGTACTTC. V is TRBV7-9 and J is TRBJ2-7; tentative D call: TRBD1 (6 bases). CDR1 is SEHNR and CDR2 is FQNEAQ in the germline V gene (reference sequence). V was shortened by 5 bases and J by 5 bases, with 13 bases between the two germline ends. The CDR3 runs to 13 residues.

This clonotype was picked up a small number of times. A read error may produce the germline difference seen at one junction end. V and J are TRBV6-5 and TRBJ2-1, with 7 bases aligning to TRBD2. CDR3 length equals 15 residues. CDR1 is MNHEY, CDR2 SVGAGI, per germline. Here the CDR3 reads CASSPVAGSYNEQIF. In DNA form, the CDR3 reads TGTGCCAGCAGTCCAGTAGCGGGCTCCTACAATGAGCAGATCTTC.

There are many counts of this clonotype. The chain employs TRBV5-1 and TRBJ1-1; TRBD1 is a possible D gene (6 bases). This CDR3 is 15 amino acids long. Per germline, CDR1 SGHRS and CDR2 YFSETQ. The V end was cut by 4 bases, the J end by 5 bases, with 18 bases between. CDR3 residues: CASSPSGADGTEAFF. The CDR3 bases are TGCGCCAGCAGCCCTTCGGGGGCGGATGGGACTGAAGCTTTCTTT.

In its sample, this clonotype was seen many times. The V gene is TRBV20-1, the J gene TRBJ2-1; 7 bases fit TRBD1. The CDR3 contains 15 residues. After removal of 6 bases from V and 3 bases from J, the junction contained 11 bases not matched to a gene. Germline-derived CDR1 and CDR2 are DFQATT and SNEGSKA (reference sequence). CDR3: CSALEPGGLYNEQFF. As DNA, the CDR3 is TGCAGTGCACTAGAACCAGGGGGTCTCTACAATGAGCAGTTCTTC.

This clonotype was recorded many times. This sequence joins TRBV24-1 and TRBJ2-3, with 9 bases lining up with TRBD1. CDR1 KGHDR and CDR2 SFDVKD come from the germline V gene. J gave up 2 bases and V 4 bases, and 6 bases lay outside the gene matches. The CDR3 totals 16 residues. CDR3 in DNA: TGTGCCACCAGTGACCGGACAGGGGTCCACACAGATACGCAGTATTTT. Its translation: CATSDRTGVHTDTQYF.

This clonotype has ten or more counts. The chain's CDR3 is CASSQDSGEQYF. The CDR3 DNA reads TGCGCCAGCAGCCAAGATTCTGGGGAGCAGTACTTC. This chain connects TRBV4-3 to TRBJ2-7; D gene unclear. With 0 bases removed from V and 7 bases from J, the gap between germline ends came to 7 bases. Germline CDR1 is LGHNA and CDR2 is YSLEER. This CDR3 is 12 amino acids long.

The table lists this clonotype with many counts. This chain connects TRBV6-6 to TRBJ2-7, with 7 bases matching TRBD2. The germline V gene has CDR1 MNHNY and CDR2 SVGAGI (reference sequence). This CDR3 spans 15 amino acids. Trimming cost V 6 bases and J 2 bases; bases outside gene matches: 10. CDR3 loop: CASRDRSGAPYEQYF. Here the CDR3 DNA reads TGTGCCAGCAGGGACCGAAGCGGGGCCCCCTACGAGCAGTACTTC.

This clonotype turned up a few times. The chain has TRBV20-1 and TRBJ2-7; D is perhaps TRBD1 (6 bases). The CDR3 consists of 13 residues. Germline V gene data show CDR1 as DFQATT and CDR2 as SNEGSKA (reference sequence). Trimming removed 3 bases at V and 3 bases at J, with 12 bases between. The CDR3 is CSARTGLGYEQYF. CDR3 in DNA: TGCAGTGCTAGGACAGGTCTGGGCTACGAGCAGTACTTC.

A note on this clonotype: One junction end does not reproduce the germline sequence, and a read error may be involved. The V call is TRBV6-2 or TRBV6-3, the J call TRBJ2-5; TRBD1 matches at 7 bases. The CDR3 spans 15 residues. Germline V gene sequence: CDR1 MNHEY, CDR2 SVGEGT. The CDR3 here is CASRRYDRVQGTQYF. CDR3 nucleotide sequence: TGTGCCAGCAGACGCTACGACAGGGTCCAAGGGACCCAGTACTTC.

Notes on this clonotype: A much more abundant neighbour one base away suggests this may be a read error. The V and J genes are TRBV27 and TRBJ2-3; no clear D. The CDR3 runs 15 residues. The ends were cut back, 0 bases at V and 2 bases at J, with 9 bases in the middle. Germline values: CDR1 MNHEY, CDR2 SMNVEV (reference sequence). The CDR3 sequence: CASSLSVAFTDTQYF. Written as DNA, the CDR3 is TGTGCCAGCAGTTTATCGGTAGCTTTCACAGATACGCAGTATTTT.

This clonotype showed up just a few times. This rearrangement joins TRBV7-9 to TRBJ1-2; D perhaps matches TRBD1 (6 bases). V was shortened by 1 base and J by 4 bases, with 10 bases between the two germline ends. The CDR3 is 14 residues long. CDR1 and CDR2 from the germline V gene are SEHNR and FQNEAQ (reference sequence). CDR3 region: CASSLVGASYGYTF. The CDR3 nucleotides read TGTGCCAGCAGCTTAGTGGGGGCGAGCTATGGCTACACCTTC. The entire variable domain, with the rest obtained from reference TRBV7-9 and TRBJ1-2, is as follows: DTGVSQNPRHKITKRGQNVTFRCDPISEHNRLYWYRQTLGQGPEFLTYFQNEAQLEKSRLLSDRFSAERPKGSFSTLEIQRTEQGDSAMYLCASSLVGASYGYTFGSGTRLTVV.

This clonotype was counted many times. The CDR3 is CASSQEGTGAYEQYF. The DNA for the CDR3 is TGCGCCAGCAGCCAAGAGGGGACAGGGGCCTACGAGCAGTACTTC. The chain recombines TRBV4-1 with TRBJ2-7; 10 nucleotides match TRBD1. V lost 0 bases to trimming and J lost 2 bases; unmatched junction nucleotides: 1. The CDR3 is 15 residues long. In germline, CDR1 is MGHRA, CDR2 YSYEKL.

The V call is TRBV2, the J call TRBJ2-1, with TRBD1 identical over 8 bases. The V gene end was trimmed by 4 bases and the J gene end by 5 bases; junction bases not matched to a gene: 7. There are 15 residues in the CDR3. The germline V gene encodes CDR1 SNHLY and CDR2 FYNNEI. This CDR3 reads CASSAYRGANNEQFF. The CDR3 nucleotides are TGTGCCAGCAGTGCGTACAGGGGGGCAAACAATGAGCAGTTCTTC.

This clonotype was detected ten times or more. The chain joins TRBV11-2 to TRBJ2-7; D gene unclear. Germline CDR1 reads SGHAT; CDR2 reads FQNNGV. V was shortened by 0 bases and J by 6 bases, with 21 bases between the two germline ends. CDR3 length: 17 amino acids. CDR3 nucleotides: TGTGCCAGCAGCTTAGATCTTCGCCGGGCCGGCCTACGCGAGCAGTACTTC. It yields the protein CASSLDLRRAGLREQYF.

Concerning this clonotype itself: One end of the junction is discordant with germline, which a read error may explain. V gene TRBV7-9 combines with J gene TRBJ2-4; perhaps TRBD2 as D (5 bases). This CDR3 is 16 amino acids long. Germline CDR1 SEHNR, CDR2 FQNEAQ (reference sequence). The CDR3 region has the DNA TGTGCCAGCAGCCTGACGGACCCCCTAGCCAAAAACATTCAGTGCTTC. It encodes CASSLTDPLAKNIQCF.

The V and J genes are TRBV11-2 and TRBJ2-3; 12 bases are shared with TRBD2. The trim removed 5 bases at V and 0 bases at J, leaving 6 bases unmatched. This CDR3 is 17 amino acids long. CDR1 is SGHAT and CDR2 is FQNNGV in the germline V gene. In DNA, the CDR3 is TGTGCCAGCAGCGAACTAGCGGGGGGTACTAGCACAGATACGCAGTATTTT. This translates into CASSELAGGTSTDTQYF.